Each of the 19 T cell receptor beta chains below was sequenced from the same sample in a study of blood T cells in healthy people across ages. Together with a sample-barcoded 5' primer, a J-beta primer mix was included in a second PCR lasting about 6 to 11 cycles. TCRdb passed the 5' RACE reads through MiXCR, listing each CDR3 protein once. Among hundreds of thousands of distinct CDR3 sequences, more than 50% were seen once, and the ten largest hold around a quarter. Sample: blood. The receptors derive from a man aged 40-55 years in good health.

This clonotype was found a few times. V gene TRBV28 combines with J gene TRBJ2-3; 7 nucleotides agree with TRBD2. This CDR3 comprises 15 residues. The J segment lost 2 bases and the V segment lost 5 bases, leaving 7 bases of the junction unmatched. Germline-derived CDR1 and CDR2 are MDHEN and SYDVKM. DNA for the CDR3: TGTGCCAGCAGTCAAAGACTAGCCTTCACAGATACGCAGTATTTT. Translating it yields CASSQRLAFTDTQYF.

J is TRBJ1-4 and V is TRBV29-1; 7 nucleotides match TRBD1. The ends lost 5 bases at V and 0 bases at J; junction bases unmatched: 3. CDR3 length: 14 amino acids. Per germline, CDR1 SQVTM and CDR2 ANQGSEA. Written as DNA, the CDR3 is TGCAGCGTTACGGGACAGTCAACTAATGAAAAACTGTTTTTT. Amino acid sequence: CSVTGQSTNEKLFF.

The chain employs TRBV9 and TRBJ2-1, with D tentatively TRBD1 or TRBD2 (6 bases each). The J call is in doubt because the DNA end fits TRBJ2-7 better. Germline loops: CDR1 SGDLS, CDR2 YYNGEE. This CDR3 contains 18 residues. CDR3 in amino acids: CASSQFGGVGNSYNEQYF. The CDR3 DNA reads TGTGCCAGCAGCCAGTTCGGGGGCGTGGGGAATTCCTACAATGAGCAGTACTTC.

This clonotype was counted a few times. V and J are TRBV6-2 or TRBV6-3 and TRBJ2-3; D is uncertain. The CDR3 loop spans 12 amino acids. Trimming shortened V by 5 bases and J by 3 bases, and 6 bases separated the two germline ends. CDR1 is MNHEY and CDR2 is SVGEGT in the germline V gene. In nucleotides, the CDR3 is TGTGCCAGCAGTACTGCTACAGATACGCAGTATTTT. Encoded protein: CASSTATDTQYF.

This clonotype was seen a few times. The J gene is TRBJ2-7, the V gene TRBV6-5, with 8 bases identical to TRBD2. Per the germline V gene, CDR1 is MNHEY and CDR2 is SVGAGI. The junction had 7 bases not matched to a gene; V was cut back by 6 bases and J by 0 bases. The CDR3 extends over 15 amino acids. The CDR3 DNA reads as TGTGCCAGCAGACCGGGACTAGGGAGCTCCTACGAGCAGTACTTC. Residues: CASRPGLGSSYEQYF.

This rearrangement joins TRBV4-2 to TRBJ2-3; D is undetermined. CDR1 LGHNA and CDR2 YNFKEQ come from the germline V gene. V was pared by 0 bases and J by 8 bases, with 9 bases between. The CDR3 is 13 residues long. The CDR3 bases are TGTGCCAGCAGCCAAGATCTAGACCCTACGCAGTATTTT. It yields the protein CASSQDLDPTQYF.

The chain is built from TRBV20-1 and TRBJ2-1; 9 positions agree with TRBD2. The J call may be wrong; the DNA end is better matched by TRBJ2-7. In germline, CDR1 is DFQATT, CDR2 SNEGSKA (reference sequence). The CDR3 runs to 18 residues. The CDR3 loop reads CSARISSGATSSYNEQYF. In DNA, the CDR3 is TGCAGTGCTAGAATATCTAGCGGGGCTACGAGCTCCTACAATGAGCAGTACTTC.

V gene TRBV20-1 combines with J gene TRBJ2-1; 11 bases align to TRBD1. V shed 5 bases, J shed 0 bases, and the junction held 3 bases outside the gene matches. CDR3 length: 15 residues. CDR1 and CDR2 (germline): DFQATT, SNEGSKA (reference sequence). CDR3 region: CSAGQGASSYNEQFF. CDR3 nucleotide sequence: TGCAGTGCTGGACAGGGGGCGAGCTCCTACAATGAGCAGTTCTTC.

The chain carries TRBV10-2 and TRBJ2-4; TRBD2 is a possible D gene (6 bases). The J call may be mistaken, given a closer DNA end match to TRBJ2-7. This CDR3 is 14 amino acids long. The germline V gene has CDR1 WSHSY and CDR2 SAAADI. In nucleotides, the CDR3 is TGCGCCAGCAGTTTGGGAGGACCTGTTTACGAGCAGTACTTC. Protein sequence: CASSLGGPVYEQYF.

This clonotype was counted between two and nine times. The J gene is TRBJ1-2, the V gene TRBV9, with 8 positions matching TRBD1. The CDR3 is 14 amino acids. V lost 3 bases, J lost 4 bases, and 5 bases stayed unmatched. Germline V gene sequence: CDR1 SGDLS, CDR2 YYNGEE. The CDR3 here is CASSGVDRGYGYTF. The CDR3 nucleotides read TGTGCCAGCAGCGGTGTAGACAGGGGCTATGGCTACACCTTC.

This clonotype was seen only once. The chain combines TRBV6-4 with TRBJ2-3, with a possible D match to TRBD2 (5 bases). The germline V gene encodes CDR1 MRHNA and CDR2 SNTAGT. Trimming took off 6 bases at V and 5 bases at J, with 15 bases between the two ends. This CDR3 comprises 14 residues. CDR3 residues: CASSVDYGGDTQYF. CDR3 coding DNA: TGTGCCAGCAGCGTTGACTATGGCGGAGATACGCAGTATTTT.

A few counts support this clonotype. The chain has TRBV7-2 and TRBJ1-2, with 7 positions matching TRBD1. This CDR3 contains 15 residues. Germline V gene sequence: CDR1 SGHTA, CDR2 FQGNSA. V was pared by 4 bases and J by 0 bases, with 5 bases of the junction left unmatched. The CDR3 bases are TGTGCCAGCAGCTATTCTGGGACAGCTAACTATGGCTACACCTTC. Amino acid sequence: CASSYSGTANYGYTF.

The rearrangement uses TRBV7-2 and TRBJ2-1; no clear D gene. Germline V CDR1 and CDR2: SGHTA, FQGNSA. There are 12 residues in the CDR3. Trimming took 3 bases from V and 15 from J, leaving 15 bases between them. CDR3 in amino acids: CASSFPYTGLFF. The CDR3 nucleotides are TGTGCCAGCAGCTTTCCATACACTGGTTTGTTCTTC.

CDR3 region: CASSQTPCELFF. DNA of the CDR3: TGTGCCAGCAGTCAGACTCCTTGTGAGCTGTTTTTT. V gene TRBV28 combines with J gene TRBJ2-2; D unresolved. Trimming removed 5 bases from V and 11 bases from J, with 12 bases in between. The CDR3 runs to 12 residues. Germline V lookup: CDR1 MDHEN, CDR2 SYDVKM.

This clonotype was picked up a small number of times. The chain carries TRBV15 and TRBJ2-5; D might be TRBD2 (6 bases). Deletions cut 1 base from V and 3 bases from J, with 12 bases between. The CDR3 covers 15 residues. CDR1 is LNHNV, CDR2 YYDKDF, per germline (reference sequence). CDR3 sequence: CATSRGSPGEETQYF. The DNA of the CDR3 is TGTGCCACCAGCAGAGGGTCACCGGGGGAAGAGACCCAGTACTTC.

The V gene is TRBV6-1, the J gene TRBJ2-5; 10 positions match TRBD1. The J segment lost 11 bases and the V segment lost 3 bases, leaving 9 bases of the junction unmatched. CDR3 length: 14 amino acids. The V gene's germline CDR1 is MNHNS and CDR2 SASEGT. This CDR3 is CASSEDRGGNEQYF. In DNA, the CDR3 is TGTGCCAGCAGTGAGGACAGGGGGGGGAATGAGCAGTACTTC.

The chain carries TRBV29-1 and TRBJ2-3; D is ambiguous. Germline CDR1 SQVTM, CDR2 ANQGSEA. The V and J ends lost 4 bases and 0 bases respectively, with 14 bases between them. The CDR3 has 15 amino acids. The CDR3 protein is CSVVGVPTSTDTQYF. The CDR3 region has the DNA TGCAGCGTTGTTGGGGTTCCGACTAGCACAGATACGCAGTATTTT.

This chain links TRBV30 with TRBJ2-6, with 7 bases that match TRBD1. This CDR3 region has 15 residues. V shed 3 bases and J 1 base; nucleotides not matched to a gene: 3. In germline, CDR1 is GTSNPN, CDR2 SVGIG (reference sequence). CDR3 sequence reads: CAWRRQGSGANVLTF. CDR3 nucleotide sequence: TGTGCCTGGAGGAGACAGGGATCTGGGGCCAACGTCCTGACTTTC.

The CDR3 here is CASRALSRSSSGVGTDTQYF. In nucleotides, the CDR3 is TGTGCCAGCCGAGCTCTAAGTCGGTCGTCTAGCGGGGTTGGCACAGATACGCAGTATTTT. This chain joins TRBV7-9 and TRBJ2-3; 9 bases agree with TRBD2. Germline-derived CDR1 and CDR2 are SEHNR and FQNEAQ (reference sequence). With 8 bases clipped from V and 1 base from J, the junction kept 22 bases outside the gene matches. This CDR3 region has 20 residues.